This T cell receptor (beta chain) was obtained from a study of CD8 T cells in ankylosing spondylitis. Study-wide findings and caveats: What appeared characteristic of ankylosing spondylitis blood was a TCR beta motif of fewer than ten highly homologous variants.

Concerning this clonotype: Its specificity is unknown.

The V and J ends lost 0 bases and 2 bases, in that order; junction bases with no gene match: 12. Germline CDR1 DFQATT, CDR2 SNEGSKA (reference sequence). The CDR3 length is 17 residues. TCRdb independently ran MiXCR on the 5' RACE reads; one entry per CDR3 protein. This table holds about 750,000 distinct CDR3 sequences, around 20% found once. J is TRBJ2-7 and V is TRBV20-1, with 8 nucleotides matching TRBD2. Sequences were obtained from blood, either unsorted or a sorted T cell fraction (not recorded which). This TCR derives from a male donor with ankylosing spondylitis. Here the CDR3 DNA reads TGCAGTGCTAGAGATGAGGTAGCGGGGCCAGACCCCTACGAGCAGTACTTC. Its translation: CSARDEVAGPDPYEQYF.